Each of the 10 T cell receptor beta chains below was sequenced from the same sample in a study of Ad26.COV2.S vaccination and SARS-CoV-2 variants. The treatment was: roughly 20 received Ad26.COV2.S at low or high dose, single or two shots; 5 received placebo; per-sample allocation not given. Sampling was performed 63 days after the first vaccine or placebo injection. This table comes from immunoSEQ multiplex PCR, and its TCRdb copy is limited to in-frame clones, with some not included. The repertoire holds 300,000 to 400,000 clones, with roughly 85% as singletons. The input for sequencing was peripheral blood, taken in a trial of Ad26.COV2.S vaccine versus placebo. Receptors were obtained from a person aged 18-60 years who received the Ad26.COV2.S COVID-19 vaccine or a placebo.

The chain joins TRBV4-3 to TRBJ1-3; 9 bases are shared with TRBD1. Germline CDR1 and CDR2: LGHNA and YSLEER. This CDR3 has 15 amino acids. V dropped 4 bases and J dropped 4; count of bases not matched to a gene: 5. For the CDR3, the DNA is TGCGCCAGCAGCCCAGGACAGGGGAACGGAAACACCATATATTTT. It translates to CASSPGQGNGNTIYF.

This clone was seen more than once but under ten times. This CDR3 is CASSQEGTNTGELFF. CDR3 DNA sequence: TGCGCCAGCAGCCAAGAGGGAACCAACACCGGGGAGCTGTTTTTT. J is TRBJ2-2 and V is TRBV4-3, with D uncertain. The CDR3 covers 15 residues. V was pared by 0 bases and J by 2 bases, with 7 bases between. Per the germline V gene, CDR1 is LGHNA and CDR2 is YSLEER.

This chain connects TRBV13 to TRBJ2-3; TRBD2 matches at 7 bases. Germline CDR1 reads PRHDT; CDR2 reads FYEKMQ (reference sequence). Germline trimming cut 0 bases from V and 3 bases from J; bases unmatched to any gene: 12. The CDR3 loop spans 18 amino acids. CDR3 amino acids: CASSLGLPLASGTDTQYF. The DNA for the CDR3 is TGTGCCAGCAGCTTAGGCCTCCCACTAGCGAGCGGAACAGATACGCAGTATTTT.

The chain recombines TRBV4-1 with TRBJ2-7, with D possibly TRBD1 on 6 matching bases. This CDR3 is 13 amino acids long. The V gene lost 6 bases and the J gene lost 7 bases, with 16 bases spanning the gap. Germline V gene lookup returns CDR1 MGHRA and CDR2 YSYEKL. The CDR3 bases are TGCGCCAGCAGACAGGGACATCTACTGGAGCAGTACTTC. Protein: CASRQGHLLEQYF.

J is TRBJ1-2 and V is TRBV5-1; D is uncertain. Trimming left V 0 bases short and J 4 bases short, with 10 bases between. The CDR3 contains 14 residues. Germline V gives CDR1 SGHRS, CDR2 YFSETQ. The CDR3 sequence: CASSLATEAYGYTF. In nucleotides, the CDR3 is TGCGCCAGCAGCTTGGCAACGGAGGCCTATGGCTACACCTTC. The whole variable domain, filled in from reference TRBV5-1 and TRBJ1-2, reads KAGVTQTPRYLIKTRGQQVTLSCSPISGHRSVSWYQQTPGQGLQFLFEYFSETQRNKGNFPGRFSGRQFSNSRSEMNVSTLELGDSALYLCASSLATEAYGYTFGSGTRLTVV.

The chain joins TRBV6-5 to TRBJ2-1; 10 nucleotides match TRBD2. Germline lookup yields CDR1 MNHEY and CDR2 SVGAGI. V shed 8 bases, J shed 1 base, and the junction held 5 bases outside the gene matches. The CDR3 has 15 residues. CDR3 sequence: CASALAGLSYNEQFF. CDR3 sequence (DNA): TGTGCCAGCGCACTAGCGGGGCTGTCCTACAATGAGCAGTTCTTC.

Details on this clone: One end of the junction fails to match germline, which may point to a read error. The chain is built from TRBV10-3 and TRBJ2-5, with D perhaps being TRBD1 or TRBD2 (6 bases each). Germline CDR1 ENHRY, CDR2 SYGVKD. CDR3 length equals 11 residues. CDR3 residues: CAIRSHGGLHF. For the CDR3, the DNA is TGTGCCATCAGGTCCCACGGGGGCCTACACTTC.

The V and J genes are TRBV10-3 and TRBJ2-5; D is possibly TRBD2 (5 bases). The CDR3 extends over 13 amino acids. Germline lookup yields CDR1 ENHRY and CDR2 SYGVKD. Trimming cost V 8 bases and J 5 bases, with 15 bases left between them. CDR3 nucleotides: TGTGCCATCCAACACCTCTCGGGGGAGACCCAGTACTTC. Translated: CAIQHLSGETQYF.

V gene TRBV27 combines with J gene TRBJ1-5; TRBD1 matches 10 bases. This CDR3 comprises 15 residues. CDR1 and CDR2 (germline): MNHEY, SMNVEV (reference sequence). V was clipped by 0 bases and J by 4 bases; unmatched bases: 0. CDR3 in amino acids: CASSLSGQGNQPQHF. The CDR3 coding sequence is TGTGCCAGCAGTTTATCGGGACAGGGGAATCAGCCCCAGCATTTT.

V is TRBV14 and J is TRBJ2-7; D is possibly TRBD2 (6 bases). The germline V gene has CDR1 SGHDN and CDR2 FVKESK. The CDR3 loop spans 17 amino acids. The V and J ends lost 2 bases and 0 bases respectively, with 17 bases between them. CDR3 amino acids: CASSQPAGGARSYEQYF. For the CDR3, the DNA is TGTGCCAGCAGCCAACCGGCCGGGGGAGCACGCTCCTACGAGCAGTACTTC.